The TCR beta chain described here comes from a study of blood T cell repertoires in COVID-19. Measured with immunoSEQ multiplex PCR; TCRdb has only the in-frame clones, and not every one. This sample yields hundreds of thousands of clones, of which around 84% are seen a single time; approximately 2.9% belongs to the top ten. The CDR3 covers 12 residues. The germline V gene encodes CDR1 LGHDT and CDR2 YNNKEL (reference sequence). V lost 4 bases, J lost 3 bases, and 6 bases lay in between. The specimen sequenced was peripheral blood. This receptor was taken from a human donor in a cohort sampled during active COVID-19. The genes are TRBV3-1 (or the pseudogene TRBV3-2) and TRBJ1-1, with D maybe TRBD1 (5 bases). CDR3 loop: CASSLQDTEAFF. The CDR3 nucleotides are TGTGCCAGCAGCCTACAGGACACTGAAGCTTTCTTT.